The next 27 T cell receptor beta chains were all read from a single sample in a study of vaccination effects on CD4 cells after COVID-19. Only in-frame clones appear in the TCRdb table, and some are missing; sequencing was by immunoSEQ multiplex PCR. The table includes tens of thousands of clones, about 65% detected once. ViraFEST expansion of antigen-specific CD4+ T cells with viral peptide pools preceded sequencing. Isolating CD4+ T cells followed 9 to 10 days of culture. Prior SARS-CoV-2 infection was absent in the vaccine recipients, as shown by negative nucleocapsid antibodies. These receptors have no identified antigens. Sequenced here: CD4+ T cells from PBMCs cultured with HCoV-OC43 spike peptides, sampled before COVID-19 vaccination. The sample's subset: HCoV-OC43 spike overlapping peptide pool stimulation. These receptors all stem from a human donor who received a COVID-19 vaccine.

The chain combines TRBV11-3 with TRBJ2-3; 12 bases are shared with TRBD2. V shed 0 bases and J 8 bases; nucleotides not matched to a gene: 9. The CDR3 is 17 amino acids. Germline assignment: CDR1 SGHNT and CDR2 YENEEA. This chain's CDR3 is CASSLDKTSGGRGTQYF. The CDR3 DNA is TGTGCCAGCAGCTTAGATAAGACTAGCGGGGGCCGTGGTACGCAGTATTTT. The full variable domain, with the rest looked up from reference TRBV11-3 and TRBJ2-3, is EAGVVQSPRYKIIEKKQPVAFWCNPISGHNTLYWYLQNLGQGPELLIRYENEEAVDDSQLPKDRFSAERLKGVDSTLKIQPAELGDSAVYLCASSLDKTSGGRGTQYFGPGTRLTVL.

CDR3 coding DNA: TGTGCCAGTAGTTCTAGTGTGAACACTGAAGCTTTCTTT. Residues: CASSSSVNTEAFF. The chain links TRBV19 to TRBJ1-1; D is unresolved. The CDR3 spans 13 residues. Per germline, CDR1 LNHDA and CDR2 SQIVND (reference sequence). The V end lost 5 bases, the J end lost 0 bases, and 7 bases lay between the germline ends.

This rearrangement joins TRBV7-2 to TRBJ1-5; TRBD1 is a possible D gene (5 bases). Deletions cut 5 bases from V and 6 bases from J, with 20 bases between. This CDR3 has 16 residues. From germline, CDR1 is SGHTA and CDR2 FQGNSA. This CDR3 is CASSPYPQLGPQPQHF. Written as DNA, the CDR3 is TGTGCCAGCAGCCCATATCCCCAACTGGGGCCTCAGCCCCAGCATTTT.

This clone was seen a few times. The chain couples TRBV11-2 to TRBJ2-5; TRBD2 matches at 9 bases. This CDR3 is 17 amino acids long. Germline values: CDR1 SGHAT, CDR2 FQNNGV. Losses at the gene ends were 3 bases for V and 5 bases for J; bases not matched to a gene: 13. CDR3 loop: CASSFSSGGTTRETQYF. The CDR3 DNA is TGTGCCAGCAGCTTTAGTAGCGGGGGCACTACCAGGGAGACCCAGTACTTC.

The V gene is TRBV5-1, the J gene TRBJ2-2, with TRBD1 identical over 7 bases. The ends lost 2 bases at V and 7 bases at J; junction bases unmatched: 5. Germline CDR1 and CDR2: SGHRS and YFSETQ. This CDR3 contains 14 residues. This CDR3 reads CASSFAQGFGELFF. CDR3 bases: TGCGCCAGCAGCTTTGCACAGGGGTTCGGGGAGCTGTTTTTT. Drawing the rest from reference TRBV5-1 and TRBJ2-2, the complete variable domain is KAGVTQTPRYLIKTRGQQVTLSCSPISGHRSVSWYQQTPGQGLQFLFEYFSETQRNKGNFPGRFSGRQFSNSRSEMNVSTLELGDSALYLCASSFAQGFGELFFGEGSRLTVL.

This chain links TRBV3-1 (or the pseudogene TRBV3-2) with TRBJ1-1, with D possibly matching TRBD1 (6 bases). CDR3 length: 14 amino acids. V was cut by 0 bases and J by 8 bases, with 13 bases left in between. Germline V gene sequence: CDR1 LGHDT, CDR2 YNNKEL (reference sequence). CDR3 in DNA: TGTGCCAGCAGCCAAGATCAGGGGCGCGAGGAAGCTTTCTTT. Translation gives CASSQDQGREEAFF.

The chain couples TRBV2 to TRBJ2-3; D unresolved. Trimming pared 3 bases from V and 6 bases from J, leaving 4 bases between. The CDR3 loop spans 11 amino acids. The germline V gene encodes CDR1 SNHLY and CDR2 FYNNEI. In DNA form, the CDR3 reads TGTGCCAGCAGTGATGCGGATACGCAGTATTTT. Its translation is CASSDADTQYF.

This sequence joins TRBV2 and TRBJ2-1; D possibly corresponds to TRBD2 (5 bases). This CDR3 spans 14 amino acids. Germline lookup yields CDR1 SNHLY and CDR2 FYNNEI. V was pared by 6 bases and J by 4 bases, with 13 bases between. CDR3 sequence reads: CASSRGIVYNEQFF. Written as DNA, the CDR3 is TGTGCCAGCAGCCGGGGTATCGTATACAATGAGCAGTTCTTC.

The chain joins TRBV7-2 to TRBJ1-3; D is uncertain. The ends were cut back, 3 bases at V and 8 bases at J, with 17 bases in the middle. Germline CDR1 reads SGHTA; CDR2 reads FQGNSA. This CDR3 contains 15 residues. CDR3 in DNA: TGTGCCAGCAGCTTGAATGGGCAGCATCGAGACACCATATATTTT. Protein: CASSLNGQHRDTIYF. Full variable domain (outside the CDR3, taken from reference TRBV7-2 and TRBJ1-3): GAGVSQSPSNKVTEKGKDVELRCDPISGHTALYWYRQSLGQGLEFLIYFQGNSAPDKSGLPSDRFSAERTGGSVSTLTIQRTQQEDSAVYLCASSLNGQHRDTIYFGEGSWLTVV.

This chain joins TRBV2 and TRBJ1-3; D gene uncertain. Germline V gives CDR1 SNHLY, CDR2 FYNNEI. The CDR3 covers 13 residues. Trimming stripped 6 bases from V and 2 bases from J, with 8 bases between. CDR3 sequence (DNA): TGTGCCAGCAGACCACCCCCTGGAAACACCATATATTTT. Amino acid sequence: CASRPPPGNTIYF.

This sequence joins TRBV27 and TRBJ2-5, with D possibly matching TRBD1 (6 bases). Germline V gene data show CDR1 as MNHEY and CDR2 as SMNVEV (reference sequence). Between the trimmed V and J ends, which lost 5 bases and 5 bases, there was a span of 15 bases. CDR3 length equals 14 residues. The DNA for the CDR3 is TGTGCCAGCAGTCTCCTAGGGGGAAGGGAGACCCAGTACTTC. Translating gives CASSLLGGRETQYF.

The V call is TRBV21-1, the J call TRBJ1-1; TRBD1 is the table's D call and was not checked against the DNA. TRBV21-1 is annotated as a pseudogene. This CDR3 has 13 amino acids. In nucleotides, the CDR3 is TGTGCCAGCAGCAAAGGGGCGACAGGGGAAGCTTTCTTT. Translating gives CASSKGATGEAFF.

This chain connects TRBV7-2 to TRBJ1-1, with D possibly being TRBD1 (5 bases). The V end lost 5 bases, the J end lost 4 bases, and 17 bases lay between the germline ends. Germline CDR1 and CDR2: SGHTA and FQGNSA. This CDR3 is built from 15 residues. The CDR3 bases are TGTGCCAGCAGCCCGTCCCAGGGTTATGGCACTGAAGCTTTCTTT. This codes for CASSPSQGYGTEAFF.

V usage is TRBV20-1 and J usage is TRBJ1-5; 10 nucleotides align to TRBD1. Looked up from germline, CDR1 is DFQATT and CDR2 is SNEGSKA (reference sequence). Trimming took 3 bases from V and 5 from J; bases not matched to a gene: 7. The CDR3 covers 15 residues. This chain's CDR3 is CSASVPGTGDQPQHF. CDR3 nucleotides: TGCAGTGCTAGTGTGCCAGGGACAGGGGATCAGCCCCAGCATTTT.

The genes are TRBV5-1 and TRBJ2-5; D is undetermined. V lost 0 bases and J 4 bases, leaving 16 bases between the germline ends. CDR1 SGHRS and CDR2 YFSETQ come from the germline V gene. CDR3 size: 16 residues. Here the CDR3 DNA reads TGCGCCAGCAGCTTGGTTCCAACGGACGGTGGAGAGACCCAGTACTTC. This sequence encodes CASSLVPTDGGETQYF.

The genes are TRBV5-6 and TRBJ2-3, with TRBD2 identical over 10 bases. After removal of 6 bases from V and 3 bases from J, the junction contained 10 bases not matched to a gene. The CDR3 sequence is 16 residues long. The germline CDR1 and CDR2 sequences are SGHDT and YYEEEE. For the CDR3, the DNA is TGTGCCAGCACTCCTAGCGGGGGTTTCCGGACAGATACGCAGTATTTT. This translates into CASTPSGGFRTDTQYF.

The rearrangement uses TRBV28 and TRBJ2-2; no clear D. CDR3 length: 12 residues. The germline CDR1 and CDR2 sequences are MDHEN and SYDVKM. V was shortened by 2 bases and J by 8 bases, with 6 bases between the two germline ends. CDR3 nucleotide sequence: TGTGCCAGCAGTTTAGCGGTGGGGGAGCTGTTTTTT. It encodes CASSLAVGELFF.

The chain carries TRBV28 and TRBJ1-2; 8 positions match TRBD1. The CDR3 has 14 residues. Germline V gene lookup returns CDR1 MDHEN and CDR2 SYDVKM. V gave up 2 bases and J gave up 4 bases; unmatched junction bases: 3. DNA for the CDR3: TGTGCCAGCAGTTTAACAGGGGGTAGCTATGGCTACACCTTC. It yields the protein CASSLTGGSYGYTF.

The chain couples TRBV19 to TRBJ1-6, with 7 bases aligning to TRBD1. The germline V gene has CDR1 LNHDA and CDR2 SQIVND (reference sequence). The CDR3 length is 13 residues. After removal of 7 bases from V and 10 bases from J, the junction contained 7 bases not matched to a gene. CDR3 nucleotides: TGTGCCAGTACCCCGACAGGGTTATCACCCCTCCACTTT. Protein product: CASTPTGLSPLHF. Variable domain in full (rest from reference TRBV19 and TRBJ1-6): DGGITQSPKYLFRKEGQNVTLSCEQNLNHDAMYWYRQDPGQGLRLIYYSQIVNDFQKGDIAEGYSVSREKKESFPLTVTSAQKNPTAFYLCASTPTGLSPLHFGNGTRLTVT.

This clone turned up a few times. This chain uses TRBV19 with TRBJ1-3; D may be TRBD1 (6 bases). The CDR3 is 13 amino acids. The germline V and J ends were trimmed by 4 bases and 3 bases, with 7 bases remaining between them. Germline CDR1 is LNHDA and CDR2 is SQIVND (reference sequence). The CDR3 loop reads CASSTTGGNTIYF. DNA for the CDR3: TGTGCCAGTAGTACGACAGGTGGAAACACCATATATTTT.

The chain is built from TRBV5-1 and TRBJ1-1; 7 nucleotides agree with TRBD1. Losses at the gene ends were 0 bases for V and 4 bases for J; bases not matched to a gene: 9. CDR3 length: 16 residues. Germline lookup yields CDR1 SGHRS and CDR2 YFSETQ. The CDR3 region is CASSLGALQGFTEAFF. Written as DNA, the CDR3 is TGCGCCAGCAGCTTGGGGGCCTTACAGGGGTTCACTGAAGCTTTCTTT.

This clone was observed many times. This chain connects TRBV5-1 to TRBJ1-3; D might be TRBD1 (6 bases). V lost 4 bases and J 0 bases, leaving 11 bases between the germline ends. CDR1 and CDR2 (germline): SGHRS, YFSETQ. This CDR3 has 15 residues. CDR3 protein: CASSNGGLSGNTIYF. The CDR3 DNA reads as TGCGCCAGCAGCAACGGGGGCCTCTCTGGAAACACCATATATTTT.

The CDR3 DNA is TGTGCCAGCAGCCCACTGGGGAGTAGGGCAGTTAGCACAGATACGCAGTATTTT. This sequence encodes CASSPLGSRAVSTDTQYF. The chain uses TRBV7-7 and TRBJ2-3; possible D gene TRBD2, 5 bases. The CDR3 is made up of 18 amino acids. The germline V gene has CDR1 SSHAT and CDR2 FNYEAQ (reference sequence). V was clipped by 5 bases and J by 0 bases, with 21 bases between them.

The V gene is TRBV9, the J gene TRBJ1-2; D uncertain. The CDR3 has 12 amino acids. Germline assignment: CDR1 SGDLS and CDR2 YYNGEE. Trimming took off 4 bases at V and 7 bases at J, with 11 bases between the two ends. CDR3 in DNA: TGTGCCAGCAGCAGGGCAAACCTTGGCTACACCTTC. This gives the protein CASSRANLGYTF.

This chain uses TRBV6-5 with TRBJ2-3; tentative D call: TRBD2 (5 bases). Trimming left V 0 bases short and J 2 bases short, with 12 bases between. The CDR3 totals 16 residues. CDR1 MNHEY and CDR2 SVGAGI come from the germline V gene. CDR3 sequence: CASSYSIAPVTDTQYF. CDR3 nucleotides: TGTGCCAGCAGTTACTCTATAGCGCCTGTCACAGATACGCAGTATTTT.

The chain employs TRBV4-3 and TRBJ1-3, with a weak D call TRBD1 (5 bases). The CDR3 runs to 18 residues. Trimming took 4 bases from V and 0 from J, leaving 19 bases between them. Germline V gene lookup returns CDR1 LGHNA and CDR2 YSLEER. In DNA form, the CDR3 reads TGCGCCAGCAGCCCAACTAGCCGGGACTTATACTCTGGAAACACCATATATTTT. Amino acid sequence: CASSPTSRDLYSGNTIYF.

The chain joins TRBV7-2 to TRBJ1-1; D unclear. Germline values: CDR1 SGHTA, CDR2 FQGNSA. V shed 1 base and J shed 2 bases, with 5 bases lying between them. The CDR3 covers 13 residues. CDR3: CASSLGRNTEAFF. The CDR3 nucleotides read TGTGCCAGCAGCTTAGGTCGAAACACTGAAGCTTTCTTT.